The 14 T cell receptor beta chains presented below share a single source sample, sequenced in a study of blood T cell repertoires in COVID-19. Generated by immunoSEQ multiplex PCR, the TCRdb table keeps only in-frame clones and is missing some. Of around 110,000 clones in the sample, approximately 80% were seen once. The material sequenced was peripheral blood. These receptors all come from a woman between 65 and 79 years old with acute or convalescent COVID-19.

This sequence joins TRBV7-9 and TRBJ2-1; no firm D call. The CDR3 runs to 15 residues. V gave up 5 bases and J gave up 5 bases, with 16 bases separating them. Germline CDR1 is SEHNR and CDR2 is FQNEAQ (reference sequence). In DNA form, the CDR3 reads TGTGCCAGCAGCCCTTTTTATGACACGCACAATGAGCAGTTCTTC. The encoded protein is CASSPFYDTHNEQFF.

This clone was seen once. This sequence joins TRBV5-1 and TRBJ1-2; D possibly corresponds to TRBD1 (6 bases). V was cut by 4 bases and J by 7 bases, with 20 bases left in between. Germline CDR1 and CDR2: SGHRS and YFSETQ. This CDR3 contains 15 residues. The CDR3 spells CASSVDRLSLGGYTF. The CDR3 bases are TGCGCCAGCAGCGTAGACAGGTTAAGTTTGGGTGGCTACACCTTC.

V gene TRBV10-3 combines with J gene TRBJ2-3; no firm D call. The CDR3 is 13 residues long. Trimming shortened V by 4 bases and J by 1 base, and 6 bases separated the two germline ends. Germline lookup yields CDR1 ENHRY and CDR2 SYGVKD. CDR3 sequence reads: CAISGDGTDTQYF. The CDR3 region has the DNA TGTGCCATCAGTGGCGATGGCACAGATACGCAGTATTTT.

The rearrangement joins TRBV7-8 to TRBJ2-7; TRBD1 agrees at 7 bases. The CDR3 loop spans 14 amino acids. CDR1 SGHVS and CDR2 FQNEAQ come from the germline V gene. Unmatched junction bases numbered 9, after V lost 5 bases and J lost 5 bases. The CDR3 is CASSPRTGSHEQYF. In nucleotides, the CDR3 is TGTGCCAGCAGCCCCCGGACAGGATCCCACGAGCAGTACTTC.

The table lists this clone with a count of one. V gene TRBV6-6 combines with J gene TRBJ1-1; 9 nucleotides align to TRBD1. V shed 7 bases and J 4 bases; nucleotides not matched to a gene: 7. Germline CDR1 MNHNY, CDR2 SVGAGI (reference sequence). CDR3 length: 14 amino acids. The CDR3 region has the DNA TGTGCCAGCATCCGGACAGGGGACGGCACTGAAGCTTTCTTT. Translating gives CASIRTGDGTEAFF.

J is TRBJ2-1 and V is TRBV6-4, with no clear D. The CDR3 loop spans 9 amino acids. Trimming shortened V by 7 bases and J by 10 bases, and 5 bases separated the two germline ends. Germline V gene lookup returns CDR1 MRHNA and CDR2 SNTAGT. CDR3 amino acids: CASMREQFF. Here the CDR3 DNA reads TGTGCCAGCATGAGGGAGCAGTTCTTC.

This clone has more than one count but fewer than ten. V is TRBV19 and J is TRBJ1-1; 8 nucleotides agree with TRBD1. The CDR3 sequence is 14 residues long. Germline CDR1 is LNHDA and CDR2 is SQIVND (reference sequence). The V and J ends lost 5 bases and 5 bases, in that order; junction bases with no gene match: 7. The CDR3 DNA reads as TGTGCCAGTAGTTCCGGACAGGGAGGAACTGAAGCTTTCTTT. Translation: CASSSGQGGTEAFF. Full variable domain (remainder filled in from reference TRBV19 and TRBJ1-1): DGGITQSPKYLFRKEGQNVTLSCEQNLNHDAMYWYRQDPGQGLRLIYYSQIVNDFQKGDIAEGYSVSREKKESFPLTVTSAQKNPTAFYLCASSSGQGGTEAFFGQGTRLTVV.

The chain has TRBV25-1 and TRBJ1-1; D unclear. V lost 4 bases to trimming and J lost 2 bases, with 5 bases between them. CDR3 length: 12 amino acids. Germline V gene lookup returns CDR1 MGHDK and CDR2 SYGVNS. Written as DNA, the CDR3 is TGTGCCAGCAGTGCCCTCAACACTGAAGCTTTCTTT. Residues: CASSALNTEAFF.

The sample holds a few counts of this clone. CDR3 sequence: CASSQAGQGIHSPLHF. Here the CDR3 DNA reads TGTGCCAGCAGCCAAGCGGGACAGGGGATTCATTCACCCCTCCACTTT. This rearrangement joins TRBV3-1 (or the pseudogene TRBV3-2) to TRBJ1-6, with 10 nucleotides matching TRBD1. Germline V CDR1 and CDR2: LGHDT, YNNKEL (reference sequence). With V trimmed by 1 base and J by 8 bases, 5 bases remained unmatched. The CDR3 is 16 residues long.

Written as DNA, the CDR3 is TGTGCCAGCAGCCAAGAACCCGGGGGTACGCAGTATTTT. This encodes CASSQEPGGTQYF. The chain links TRBV14 to TRBJ2-3; a possible D gene is TRBD2 (6 bases). V lost 0 bases to trimming and J lost 8 bases, with 9 bases between them. CDR3 size: 13 residues. The germline V gene has CDR1 SGHDN and CDR2 FVKESK.

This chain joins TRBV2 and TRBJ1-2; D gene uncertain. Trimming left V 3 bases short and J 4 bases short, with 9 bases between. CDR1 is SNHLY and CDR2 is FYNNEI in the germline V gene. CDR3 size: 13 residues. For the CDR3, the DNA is TGTGCCAGCAGTGACAGTGCCGTCTATGGCTACACCTTC. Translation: CASSDSAVYGYTF.

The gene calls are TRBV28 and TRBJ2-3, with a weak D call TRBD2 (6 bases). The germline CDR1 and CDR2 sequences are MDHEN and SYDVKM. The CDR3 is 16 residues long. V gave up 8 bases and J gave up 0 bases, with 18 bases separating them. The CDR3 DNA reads TGTGCCAGCCCGCCCGCGACTAGTTTCAGCACAGATACGCAGTATTTT. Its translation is CASPPATSFSTDTQYF.

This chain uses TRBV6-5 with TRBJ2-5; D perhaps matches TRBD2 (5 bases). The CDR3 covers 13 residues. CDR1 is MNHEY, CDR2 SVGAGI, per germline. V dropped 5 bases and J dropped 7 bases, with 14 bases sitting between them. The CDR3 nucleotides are TGTGCCAGCAGTACCCCCGGACTGGGGACCCAGTACTTC. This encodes CASSTPGLGTQYF.

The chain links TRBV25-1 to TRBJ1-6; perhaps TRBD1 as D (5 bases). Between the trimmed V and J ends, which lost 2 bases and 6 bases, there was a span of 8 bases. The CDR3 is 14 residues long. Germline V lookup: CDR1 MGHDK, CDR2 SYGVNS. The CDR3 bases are TGTGCCAGCAGTGAAGCAGGGTTTAATTCACCCCTCCACTTT. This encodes CASSEAGFNSPLHF. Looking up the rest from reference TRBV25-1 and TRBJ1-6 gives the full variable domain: EADIYQTPRYLVIGTGKKITLECSQTMGHDKMYWYQQDPGMELHLIHYSYGVNSTEKGDLSSESTVSRIRTEHFPLTLESARPSHTSQYLCASSEAGFNSPLHFGNGTRLTVT.